This T cell receptor beta chain was captured by sequencing in a study of blood T cells in healthy people across ages. A second PCR, run for about 7 to 11 cycles, used a sample-barcoded 5' primer plus a J-beta primer mix. Tags on each cDNA molecule came from a template-switch adaptor with 12 random nucleotides. Via MiXCR, TCRdb re-called the 5' RACE reads, giving one row per CDR3 protein. Among roughly 1,700,000 distinct CDR3 sequences listed, 28% were seen once. The germline V gene has CDR1 SGHTA and CDR2 FQGNSA. V shed 1 base and J 5 bases; nucleotides not matched to a gene: 7. The CDR3 sequence is 15 residues long. Comment on this clonotype: The target antigen is unknown.

General study points: More naive CD4+ cells and higher diversity were found in long-lived than in aged donors.

Per sample, no less than 5.5 micrograms of total RNA were extracted. The rearrangement uses TRBV7-2 and TRBJ2-7; 8 bases align to TRBD2. Sequenced: blood. This clonotype was sampled from a woman in her 30s in good health. CDR3 in DNA: TGTGCCAGCAGCTTAGTGGGGCGGGGGGTCGACGAGCAGTACTTC. It is translated as CASSLVGRGVDEQYF.